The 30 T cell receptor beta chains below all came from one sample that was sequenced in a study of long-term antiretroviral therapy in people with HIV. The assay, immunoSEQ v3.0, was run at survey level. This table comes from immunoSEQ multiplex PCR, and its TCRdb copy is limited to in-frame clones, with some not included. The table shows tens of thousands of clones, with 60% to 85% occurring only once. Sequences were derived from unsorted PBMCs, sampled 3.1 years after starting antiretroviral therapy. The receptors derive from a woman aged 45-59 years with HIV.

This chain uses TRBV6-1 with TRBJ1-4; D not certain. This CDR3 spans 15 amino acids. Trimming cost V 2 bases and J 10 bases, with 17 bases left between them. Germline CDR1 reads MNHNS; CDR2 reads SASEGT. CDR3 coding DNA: TGTGCCAGCAGTGAATCAAGATCCCGTAGGGTAAAACTGTTTTTT. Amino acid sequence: CASSESRSRRVKLFF.

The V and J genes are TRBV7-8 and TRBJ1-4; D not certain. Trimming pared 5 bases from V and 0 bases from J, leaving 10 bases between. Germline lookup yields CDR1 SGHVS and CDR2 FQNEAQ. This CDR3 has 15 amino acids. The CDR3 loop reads CASSQYGATNEKLFF. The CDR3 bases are TGTGCCAGCAGCCAGTACGGAGCAACTAATGAAAAACTGTTTTTT. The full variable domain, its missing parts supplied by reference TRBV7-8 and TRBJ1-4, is GAGVSQSPRYKVAKRGQDVALRCDPISGHVSLFWYQQALGQGPEFLTYFQNEAQLDKSGLPSDRFFAERPEGSVSTLKIQRTQQEDSAVYLCASSQYGATNEKLFFGSGTQLSVL.

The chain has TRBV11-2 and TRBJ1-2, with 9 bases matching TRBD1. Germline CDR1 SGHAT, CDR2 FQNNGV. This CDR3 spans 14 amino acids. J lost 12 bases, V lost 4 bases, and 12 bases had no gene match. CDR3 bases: TGTGCCAGCAGCTCCTGGGACAGGGTCGGGGGAAACACCTTC. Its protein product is CASSSWDRVGGNTF.

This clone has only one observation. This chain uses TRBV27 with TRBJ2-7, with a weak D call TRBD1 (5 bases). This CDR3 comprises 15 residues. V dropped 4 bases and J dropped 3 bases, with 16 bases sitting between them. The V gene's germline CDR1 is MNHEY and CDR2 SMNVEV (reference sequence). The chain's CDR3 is CASSSRTPYLYEQYV. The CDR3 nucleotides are TGTGCCAGCAGTTCCCGGACACCTTACCTCTACGAGCAGTACGTC.

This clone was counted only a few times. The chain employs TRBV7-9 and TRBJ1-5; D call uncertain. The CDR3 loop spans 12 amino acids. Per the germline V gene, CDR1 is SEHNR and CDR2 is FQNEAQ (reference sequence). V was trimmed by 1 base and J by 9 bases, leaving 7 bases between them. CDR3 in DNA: TGTGCCAGCAGCTTAGAAGGTTGGCCCCAGCATTTT. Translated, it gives CASSLEGWPQHF. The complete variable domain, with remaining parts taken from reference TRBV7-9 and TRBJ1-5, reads DTGVSQNPRHKITKRGQNVTFRCDPISEHNRLYWYRQTLGQGPEFLTYFQNEAQLEKSRLLSDRFSAERPKGSFSTLEIQRTEQGDSAMYLCASSLEGWPQHFGDGTRLSIL.

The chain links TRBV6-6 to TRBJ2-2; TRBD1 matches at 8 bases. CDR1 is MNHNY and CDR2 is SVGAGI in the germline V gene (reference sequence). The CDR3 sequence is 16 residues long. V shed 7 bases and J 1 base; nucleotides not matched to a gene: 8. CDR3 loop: CASTARTGMNTGELFF. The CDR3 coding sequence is TGTGCCAGCACTGCCAGGACAGGGATGAACACCGGGGAGCTGTTTTTT.

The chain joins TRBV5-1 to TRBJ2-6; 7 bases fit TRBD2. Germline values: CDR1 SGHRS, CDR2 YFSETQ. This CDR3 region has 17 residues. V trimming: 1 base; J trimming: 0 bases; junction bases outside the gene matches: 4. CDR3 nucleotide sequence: TGCGCCAGCAGCTTGCCCGGGGGGACCTCTGGGGCCAACGTCCTGACTTTC. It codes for CASSLPGGTSGANVLTF.

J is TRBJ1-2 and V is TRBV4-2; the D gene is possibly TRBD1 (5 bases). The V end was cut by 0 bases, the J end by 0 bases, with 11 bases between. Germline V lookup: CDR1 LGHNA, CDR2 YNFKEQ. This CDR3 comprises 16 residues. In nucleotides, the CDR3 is TGTGCCAGCAGCCAAGATCCGTCGGGACCTAACTATGGCTACACCTTC. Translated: CASSQDPSGPNYGYTF.

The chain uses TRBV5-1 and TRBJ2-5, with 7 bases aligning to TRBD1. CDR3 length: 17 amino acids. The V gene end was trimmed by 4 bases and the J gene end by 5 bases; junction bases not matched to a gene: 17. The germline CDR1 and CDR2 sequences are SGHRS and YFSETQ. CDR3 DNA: TGCGCCAGCAGCCTGCATTCCAGGGGACAGACGCTGGAGACCCAGTACTTC. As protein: CASSLHSRGQTLETQYF.

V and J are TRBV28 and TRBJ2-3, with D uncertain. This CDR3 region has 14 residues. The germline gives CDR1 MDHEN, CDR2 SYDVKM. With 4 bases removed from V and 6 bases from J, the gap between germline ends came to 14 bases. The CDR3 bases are TGTGCCAGCAGTTGGGCCCCGGCAGCGGATACGCAGTATTTT. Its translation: CASSWAPAADTQYF. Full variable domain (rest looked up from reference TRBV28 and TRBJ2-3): DVKVTQSSRYLVKRTGEKVFLECVQDMDHENMFWYRQDPGLGLRLIYFSYDVKMKEKGDIPEGYSVSREKKERFSLILESASTNQTSMYLCASSWAPAADTQYFGPGTRLTVL.

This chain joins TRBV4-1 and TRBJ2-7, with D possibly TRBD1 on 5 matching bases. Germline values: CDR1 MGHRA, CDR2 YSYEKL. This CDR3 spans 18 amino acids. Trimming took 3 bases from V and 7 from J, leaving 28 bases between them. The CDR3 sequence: CASSQVGKSPPQRQEQYV. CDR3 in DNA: TGCGCCAGCAGCCAGGTGGGAAAATCTCCTCCTCAGAGACAGGAGCAGTACGTC.

CDR3 in amino acids: CASSYSNGGQNYNEQFF. The CDR3 coding sequence is TGTGCCAGCAGTTACTCGAATGGGGGCCAGAATTACAATGAGCAGTTCTTC. The chain combines TRBV6-7 with TRBJ2-1; tentative D call: TRBD1 (6 bases). TRBV6-7 is marked as an open reading frame, function uncertain. V was shortened by 0 bases and J by 4 bases, with 16 bases between the two germline ends. This CDR3 contains 17 residues.

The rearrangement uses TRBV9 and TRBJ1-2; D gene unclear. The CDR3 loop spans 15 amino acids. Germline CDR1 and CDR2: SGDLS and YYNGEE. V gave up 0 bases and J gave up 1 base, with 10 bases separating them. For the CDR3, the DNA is TGTGCCAGCAGCGTAGCCCTAACGTTTAACTATGGCTACACCTTC. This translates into CASSVALTFNYGYTF.

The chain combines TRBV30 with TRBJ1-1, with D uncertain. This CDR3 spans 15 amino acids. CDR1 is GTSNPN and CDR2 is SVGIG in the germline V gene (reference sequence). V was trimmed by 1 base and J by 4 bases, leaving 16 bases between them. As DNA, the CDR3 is TGTGCCTGGAGTGCCCTTCCTCGGGGAGGCACTGAAGCTTTCTTT. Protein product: CAWSALPRGGTEAFF.

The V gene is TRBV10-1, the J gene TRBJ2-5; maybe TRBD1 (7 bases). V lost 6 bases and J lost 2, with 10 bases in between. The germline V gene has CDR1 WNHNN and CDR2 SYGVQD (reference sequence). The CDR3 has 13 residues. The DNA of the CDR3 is TGCGCCAGCAGCGCAGGGGGGCAAGAGACCCAGTACTTC. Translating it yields CASSAGGQETQYF.

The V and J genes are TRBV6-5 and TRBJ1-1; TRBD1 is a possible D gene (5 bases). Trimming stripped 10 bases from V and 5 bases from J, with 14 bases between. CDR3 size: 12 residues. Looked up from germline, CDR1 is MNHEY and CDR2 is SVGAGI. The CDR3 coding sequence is TGTGCCACCACCTTCCGGGGGACTGAAGCTTTCTTT. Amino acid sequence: CATTFRGTEAFF.

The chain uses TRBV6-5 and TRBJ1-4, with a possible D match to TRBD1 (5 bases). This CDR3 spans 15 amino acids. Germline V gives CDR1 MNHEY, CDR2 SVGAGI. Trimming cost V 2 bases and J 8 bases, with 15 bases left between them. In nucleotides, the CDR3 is TGTGCCAGCAGTTACGTCGGGGGGACCAGCGAAAAACTGTTTTTT. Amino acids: CASSYVGGTSEKLFF.

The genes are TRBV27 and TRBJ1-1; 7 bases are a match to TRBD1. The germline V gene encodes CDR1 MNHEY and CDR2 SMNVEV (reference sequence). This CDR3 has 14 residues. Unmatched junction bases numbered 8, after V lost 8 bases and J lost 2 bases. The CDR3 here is CASGSGTANTEAFF. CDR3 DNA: TGTGCCAGCGGCTCTGGGACAGCCAACACTGAAGCTTTCTTT.

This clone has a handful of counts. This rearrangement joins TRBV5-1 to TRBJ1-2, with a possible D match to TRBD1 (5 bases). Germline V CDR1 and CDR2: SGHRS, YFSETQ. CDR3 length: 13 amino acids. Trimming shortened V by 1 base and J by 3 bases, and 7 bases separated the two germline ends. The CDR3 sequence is CASSLIGDYGYTF. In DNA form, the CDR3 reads TGCGCCAGCAGCTTGATAGGGGACTATGGCTACACCTTC. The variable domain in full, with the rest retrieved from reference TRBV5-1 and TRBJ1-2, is KAGVTQTPRYLIKTRGQQVTLSCSPISGHRSVSWYQQTPGQGLQFLFEYFSETQRNKGNFPGRFSGRQFSNSRSEMNVSTLELGDSALYLCASSLIGDYGYTFGSGTRLTVV.

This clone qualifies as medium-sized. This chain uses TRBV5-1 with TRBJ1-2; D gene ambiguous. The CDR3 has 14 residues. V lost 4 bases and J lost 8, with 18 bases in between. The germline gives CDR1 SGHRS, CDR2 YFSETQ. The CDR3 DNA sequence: TGCGCCAGCAGCCCTGGGCAGGCCGGAGGAGGCTACACCTTC. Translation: CASSPGQAGGGYTF.

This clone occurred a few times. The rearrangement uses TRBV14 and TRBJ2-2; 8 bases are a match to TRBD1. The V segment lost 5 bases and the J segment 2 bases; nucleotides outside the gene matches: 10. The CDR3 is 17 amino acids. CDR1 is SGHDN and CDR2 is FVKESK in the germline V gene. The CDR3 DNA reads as TGTGCCAGCAGCACAGTACCGGGACAGGTTAACACCGGGGAGCTGTTTTTT. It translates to CASSTVPGQVNTGELFF. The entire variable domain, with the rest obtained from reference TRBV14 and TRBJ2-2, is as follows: EAGVTQFPSHSVIEKGQTVTLRCDPISGHDNLYWYRRVMGKEIKFLLHFVKESKQDESGMPNNRFLAERTGGTYSTLKVQPAELEDSGVYFCASSTVPGQVNTGELFFGEGSRLTVL.

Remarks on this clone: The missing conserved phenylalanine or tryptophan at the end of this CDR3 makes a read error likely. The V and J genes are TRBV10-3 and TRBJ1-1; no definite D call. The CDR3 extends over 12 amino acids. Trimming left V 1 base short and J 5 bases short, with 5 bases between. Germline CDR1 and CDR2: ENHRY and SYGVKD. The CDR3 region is CAISEYGTEAFL. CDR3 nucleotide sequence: TGTGCCATCAGTGAGTATGGGACTGAAGCTTTCCTT.

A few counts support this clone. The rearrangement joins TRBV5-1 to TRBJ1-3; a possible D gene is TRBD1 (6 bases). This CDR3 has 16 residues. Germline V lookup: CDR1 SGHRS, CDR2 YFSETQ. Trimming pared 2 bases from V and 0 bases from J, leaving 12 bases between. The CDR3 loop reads CASSFEGRGSGNTIYF. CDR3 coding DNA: TGCGCCAGCAGCTTTGAGGGCAGGGGCTCTGGAAACACCATATATTTT. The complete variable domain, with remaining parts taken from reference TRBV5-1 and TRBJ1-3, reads KAGVTQTPRYLIKTRGQQVTLSCSPISGHRSVSWYQQTPGQGLQFLFEYFSETQRNKGNFPGRFSGRQFSNSRSEMNVSTLELGDSALYLCASSFEGRGSGNTIYFGEGSWLTVV.

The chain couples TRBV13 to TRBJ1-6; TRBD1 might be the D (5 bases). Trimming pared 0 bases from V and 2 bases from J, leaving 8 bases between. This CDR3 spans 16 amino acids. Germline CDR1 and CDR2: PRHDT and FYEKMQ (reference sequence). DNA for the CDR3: TGTGCCAGCAGCTTAGGGGGGCTGACCTATAATTCACCCCTCCACTTT. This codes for CASSLGGLTYNSPLHF.

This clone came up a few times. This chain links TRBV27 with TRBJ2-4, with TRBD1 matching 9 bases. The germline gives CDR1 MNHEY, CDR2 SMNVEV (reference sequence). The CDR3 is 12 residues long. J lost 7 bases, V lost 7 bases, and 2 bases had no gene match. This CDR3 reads CASNDRGNIQYF. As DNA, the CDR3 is TGTGCCAGCAACGACAGGGGGAACATTCAGTACTTC.

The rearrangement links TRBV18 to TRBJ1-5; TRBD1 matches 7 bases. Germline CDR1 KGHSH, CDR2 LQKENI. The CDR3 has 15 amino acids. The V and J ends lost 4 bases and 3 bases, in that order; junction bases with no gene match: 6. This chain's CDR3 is CASSQETGYNQPQHF. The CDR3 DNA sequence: TGTGCCAGCTCACAGGAGACAGGGTACAATCAGCCCCAGCATTTT.

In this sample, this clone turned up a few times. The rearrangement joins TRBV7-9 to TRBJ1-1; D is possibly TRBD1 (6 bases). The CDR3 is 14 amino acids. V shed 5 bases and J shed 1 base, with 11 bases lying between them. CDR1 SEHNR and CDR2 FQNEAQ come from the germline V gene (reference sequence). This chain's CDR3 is CASSLGHGNTEAFF. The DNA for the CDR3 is TGTGCCAGCAGCCTGGGACATGGGAACACTGAAGCTTTCTTT.

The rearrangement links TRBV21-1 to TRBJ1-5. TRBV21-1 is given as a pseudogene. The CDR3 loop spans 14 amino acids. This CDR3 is CASSPEGLHQPQHF. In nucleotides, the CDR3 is TGTGCCAGCAGCCCCGAGGGATTGCATCAGCCCCAGCATTTT.

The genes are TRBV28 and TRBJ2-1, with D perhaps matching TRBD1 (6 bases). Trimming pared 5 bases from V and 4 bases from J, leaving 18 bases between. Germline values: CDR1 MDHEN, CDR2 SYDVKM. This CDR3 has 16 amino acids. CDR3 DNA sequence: TGTGCCAGCAGTACCCGACAGGACCTCCTTTACAATGAGCAGTTCTTC. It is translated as CASSTRQDLLYNEQFF.

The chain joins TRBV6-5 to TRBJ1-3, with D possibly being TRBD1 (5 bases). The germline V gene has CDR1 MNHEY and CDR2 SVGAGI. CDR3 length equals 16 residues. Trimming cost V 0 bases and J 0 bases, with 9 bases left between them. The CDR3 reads CASSYSRGNSGNTIYF. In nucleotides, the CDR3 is TGTGCCAGCAGTTACTCGCGGGGGAACTCTGGAAACACCATATATTTT.